In its sample, the clone carrying this T cell receptor (beta chain) was seen many times. This sample was included in a study of technical replicates of blood from several donors. Trimming shortened V by 1 base and J by 2 bases, and 9 bases separated the two germline ends. CDR3 length: 15 residues. Germline CDR1 MDHEN, CDR2 SYDVKM. Profiling relied on immunoSEQ multiplex PCR, and the TCRdb table lists in-frame clones only, not all of them. The sample consists of about 68,000 clones, 95% to 97% of them appearing once. The chain uses TRBV28 and TRBJ1-5, with D perhaps TRBD1 (6 bases). This sequence originates from a human donor in good health. The sample comprised T cells isolated from PBMCs. The CDR3 coding sequence is TGTGCCAGCAGTTTATTACAGGGTGGCAATCAGCCCCAGCATTTT. Protein sequence: CASSLLQGGNQPQHF.